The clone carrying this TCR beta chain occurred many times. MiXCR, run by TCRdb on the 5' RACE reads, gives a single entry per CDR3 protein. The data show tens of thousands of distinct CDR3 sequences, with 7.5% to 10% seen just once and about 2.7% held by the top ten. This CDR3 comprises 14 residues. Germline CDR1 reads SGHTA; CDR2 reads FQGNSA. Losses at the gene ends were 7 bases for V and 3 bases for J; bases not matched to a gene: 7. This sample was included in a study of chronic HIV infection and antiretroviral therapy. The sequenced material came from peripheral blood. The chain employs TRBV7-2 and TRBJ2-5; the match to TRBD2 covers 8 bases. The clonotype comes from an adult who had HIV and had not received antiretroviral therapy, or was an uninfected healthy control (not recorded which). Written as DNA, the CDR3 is TGTGCCAGCACTCGGATGCGGGGGGAAGAGACCCAGTACTTC. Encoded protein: CASTRMRGEETQYF. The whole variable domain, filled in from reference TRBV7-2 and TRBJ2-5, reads GAGVSQSPSNKVTEKGKDVELRCDPISGHTALYWYRQSLGQGLEFLIYFQGNSAPDKSGLPSDRFSAERTGGSVSTLTIQRTQQEDSAVYLCASTRMRGEETQYFGPGTRLLVL.